The next 22 T cell receptor beta chains were all read from a single sample in a study of cytomegalovirus exposure and HLA in healthy donors. PCR was performed using 60 Vbeta and 13 Jbeta primers. The protocol was immunoSEQ multiplex PCR, while the TCRdb copy is restricted to in-frame clones and leaves out a portion. Among around 90,000 clones, about two thirds were seen once, and the ten largest hold approximately 2.2%. Sequenced: PBMCs. Source of these receptors: a human donor in good health.

The chain uses TRBV11-3 and TRBJ1-4; the match to TRBD1 covers 9 bases. Germline trimming cut 3 bases from V and 7 bases from J; bases unmatched to any gene: 9. Germline CDR1 and CDR2: SGHNT and YENEEA. The CDR3 is 16 residues long. Here the CDR3 DNA reads TGTGCCAGCAGCTTTCGAGGGACAGGGCTTGGTGAAAAACTGTTTTTT. Translating gives CASSFRGTGLGEKLFF.

The rearrangement uses TRBV25-1 and TRBJ2-7; a weak D match, TRBD1 (7 bases). Trimming stripped 2 bases from V and 3 bases from J, with 11 bases between. Germline V lookup: CDR1 MGHDK, CDR2 SYGVNS. This CDR3 spans 14 amino acids. The CDR3: CASSEPGGSYEQYF. As DNA, the CDR3 is TGTGCCAGCAGTGAACCAGGGGGGAGCTACGAGCAGTACTTC.

This clone was seen more than once but under ten times. V gene TRBV15 combines with J gene TRBJ2-1; TRBD1 agrees at 9 bases. CDR1 and CDR2 (germline): LNHNV, YYDKDF (reference sequence). With V trimmed by 2 bases and J by 8 bases, 7 bases remained unmatched. This CDR3 is built from 15 residues. This chain's CDR3 is CATSRSYRGLDEQFF. For the CDR3, the DNA is TGTGCCACCAGCAGATCCTACAGGGGGCTCGATGAGCAGTTCTTC.

As DNA, the CDR3 is TGTGCCAGCAGCTCGGGACAGGGGGAGGAAAAACTGTTTTTT. This translates into CASSSGQGEEKLFF. This sequence joins TRBV11-3 and TRBJ1-4; 11 bases are shared with TRBD1. This CDR3 is 14 amino acids long. CDR1 is SGHNT, CDR2 YENEEA, per germline. The trim removed 4 bases at V and 8 bases at J, leaving 3 bases unmatched.

This chain connects TRBV18 to TRBJ1-6, with 9 positions matching TRBD1. V trimming: 6 bases; J trimming: 6 bases; junction bases outside the gene matches: 3. Germline values: CDR1 KGHSH, CDR2 LQKENI. This CDR3 region has 14 residues. The CDR3 reads CASSLGQGNSPLHF. DNA of the CDR3: TGTGCCAGCTCCCTGGGACAGGGTAATTCACCCCTCCACTTT.

The chain has TRBV7-2 and TRBJ1-4; no definite D call. Trimming took off 0 bases at V and 8 bases at J, with 7 bases between the two ends. Germline assignment: CDR1 SGHTA and CDR2 FQGNSA. CDR3 length: 13 residues. Written as DNA, the CDR3 is TGTGCCAGCAGCTTAGCCAGGCTGGAAAAACTGTTTTTT. Protein sequence: CASSLARLEKLFF.

The rearrangement links TRBV5-1 to TRBJ1-2; possibly TRBD1 for D (5 bases). Germline V gene lookup returns CDR1 SGHRS and CDR2 YFSETQ. This CDR3 spans 14 amino acids. Trimming removed 2 bases at V and 1 base at J, with 9 bases between. DNA for the CDR3: TGCGCCAGCAGCTTTACGACAGATAACTATGGCTACACCTTC. This gives the protein CASSFTTDNYGYTF.

This clone appeared a single time. The rearrangement joins TRBV2 to TRBJ1-5, with 9 bases lining up with TRBD1. The CDR3 runs to 14 residues. Germline V gene lookup returns CDR1 SNHLY and CDR2 FYNNEI. J gave up 6 bases and V 6 bases, and 6 bases lay outside the gene matches. DNA of the CDR3: TGTGCCAGCAGCAGACAGGGGGGTGGTCAGCCCCAGCATTTT. Protein: CASSRQGGGQPQHF.

A few counts support this clone. The rearrangement uses TRBV5-1 and TRBJ2-7; 9 bases fit TRBD1. V was pared by 1 base and J by 3 bases, with 2 bases of the junction left unmatched. Germline V gene sequence: CDR1 SGHRS, CDR2 YFSETQ. There are 14 residues in the CDR3. The CDR3: CASSLWDRVYEQYF. CDR3 coding DNA: TGCGCCAGCAGCTTGTGGGACAGGGTCTACGAGCAGTACTTC.

This chain links TRBV19 with TRBJ1-1, with unresolved D. The CDR3 is 13 residues long. Germline CDR1 is LNHDA and CDR2 is SQIVND (reference sequence). Deletions cut 1 base from V and 5 bases from J, with 8 bases between. CDR3 in DNA: TGTGCCAGTAGTATAGGGCCCCGAACTGAAGCTTTCTTT. This sequence encodes CASSIGPRTEAFF.

The V gene is TRBV5-8, the J gene TRBJ1-4, with D uncertain. V was clipped by 4 bases and J by 5 bases, with 9 bases between them. Germline-derived CDR1 and CDR2 are SGHTS and YDEGEE. This CDR3 comprises 13 residues. CDR3 sequence reads: CASSEAPNEKLFF. CDR3 DNA sequence: TGTGCCAGCAGCGAGGCACCCAATGAAAAACTGTTTTTT. The entire variable domain, with the rest obtained from reference TRBV5-8 and TRBJ1-4, is as follows: EAGVTQSPTHLIKTRGQQATLRCSPISGHTSVYWYQQALGLGLQFLLWYDEGEERNRGNFPPRFSGRQFPNYSSELNVNALELEDSALYLCASSEAPNEKLFFGSGTQLSVL.

The chain joins TRBV30 to TRBJ1-1; no clear D. CDR3 length: 13 residues. The germline gives CDR1 GTSNPN, CDR2 SVGIG (reference sequence). The ends were cut back, 2 bases at V and 0 bases at J, with 7 bases in the middle. Here the CDR3 reads CAWSLKLNTEAFF. The CDR3 DNA reads TGTGCCTGGAGTCTGAAGCTGAACACTGAAGCTTTCTTT.

This chain links TRBV7-2 with TRBJ1-1; D is perhaps TRBD1 (5 bases). V lost 2 bases to trimming and J lost 11 bases, with 15 bases between them. From germline, CDR1 is SGHTA and CDR2 FQGNSA. CDR3 size: 13 residues. CDR3 residues: CASSLTAGGEAFF. The CDR3 bases are TGTGCCAGCAGCTTAACGGCAGGAGGGGAGGCTTTCTTT.

The chain recombines TRBV19 with TRBJ2-1; D unclear. The CDR3 runs 14 residues. Germline-derived CDR1 and CDR2 are LNHDA and SQIVND (reference sequence). Trimming took off 6 bases at V and 3 bases at J, with 12 bases between the two ends. CDR3 sequence (DNA): TGTGCCAGTAGACCAAGCACTAACTACAATGAGCAGTTCTTC. Translating gives CASRPSTNYNEQFF. The whole variable domain, filled in from reference TRBV19 and TRBJ2-1, reads DGGITQSPKYLFRKEGQNVTLSCEQNLNHDAMYWYRQDPGQGLRLIYYSQIVNDFQKGDIAEGYSVSREKKESFPLTVTSAQKNPTAFYLCASRPSTNYNEQFFGPGTRLTVL.

This rearrangement joins TRBV5-1 to TRBJ2-7; D unresolved. V lost 0 bases to trimming and J lost 2 bases, with 12 bases between them. The CDR3 sequence is 15 residues long. Germline CDR1 reads SGHRS; CDR2 reads YFSETQ. For the CDR3, the DNA is TGCGCCAGCAGCTTGGGGGCCAGCTCAACCTACGAGCAGTACTTC. The encoded protein is CASSLGASSTYEQYF.

J is TRBJ1-2 and V is TRBV11-3; a possible D gene is TRBD1 (6 bases). Germline V lookup: CDR1 SGHNT, CDR2 YENEEA. Trimming shortened V by 0 bases and J by 6 bases, and 11 bases separated the two germline ends. The CDR3 loop spans 14 amino acids. CDR3 sequence (DNA): TGTGCCAGCAGCTTAGATCTACAGGGCAATGGCTACACCTTC. Its protein product is CASSLDLQGNGYTF.

V is TRBV6-5 and J is TRBJ2-3; maybe TRBD1 (6 bases). The CDR3 length is 15 residues. Germline lookup yields CDR1 MNHEY and CDR2 SVGAGI. Trimming pared 2 bases from V and 0 bases from J, leaving 9 bases between. CDR3 sequence reads: CASSYGGPSTDTQYF. In DNA form, the CDR3 reads TGTGCCAGCAGTTACGGGGGCCCTAGCACAGATACGCAGTATTTT.

The CDR3 sequence: CASSLEGQGSSYNSPLHF. The CDR3 region has the DNA TGCGCCAGCAGCTTGGAAGGACAGGGGAGCTCCTATAATTCACCCCTCCACTTT. The V call is TRBV5-1, the J call TRBJ1-6, with 9 bases that match TRBD1. Germline CDR1 is SGHRS and CDR2 is YFSETQ. Trimming at V came to 0 bases and at J to 0 bases, leaving 4 bases not matched to a gene. The CDR3 extends over 18 amino acids.

This clone was observed a handful of times. Written as DNA, the CDR3 is TGTGCCAGCAGTTTAACGGGACAGGGGGTTTACAATGAGCAGTTCTTC. It translates to CASSLTGQGVYNEQFF. The V gene is TRBV7-8, the J gene TRBJ2-1, with 11 bases matching TRBD1. CDR3 length: 16 amino acids. CDR1 is SGHVS, CDR2 FQNEAQ, per germline. J lost 4 bases, V lost 6 bases, and 8 bases had no gene match.

The CDR3 nucleotides are TGCGCCAGCAGCCAAGATGGAGCAGGGGATCAGCCCCAGCATTTT. This sequence encodes CASSQDGAGDQPQHF. The V call is TRBV4-3, the J call TRBJ1-5, with a possible D match to TRBD1 (6 bases). Germline-derived CDR1 and CDR2 are LGHNA and YSLEER. This CDR3 spans 15 amino acids. The V end was cut by 0 bases, the J end by 5 bases, with 11 bases between.

V usage is TRBV7-2 and J usage is TRBJ2-2, with D perhaps TRBD2 (7 bases). Germline CDR1 and CDR2: SGHTA and FQGNSA. This CDR3 is 16 amino acids long. V lost 2 bases to trimming and J lost 2 bases, with 12 bases between them. CDR3 in amino acids: CASSLTGGPNTGELFF. In nucleotides, the CDR3 is TGTGCCAGCAGCTTAACCGGGGGGCCCAACACCGGGGAGCTGTTTTTT.

V is TRBV5-8 and J is TRBJ1-6; TRBD1 agrees at 9 bases. This CDR3 contains 16 residues. The junction had 5 bases not matched to a gene; V was cut back by 0 bases and J by 7 bases. Looked up from germline, CDR1 is SGHTS and CDR2 is YDEGEE. The CDR3 region is CASSLVQGASNSPLHF. Here the CDR3 DNA reads TGTGCCAGCAGCTTGGTACAGGGGGCCTCAAATTCACCCCTCCACTTT.